A single sample is the source of the 6 T cell receptor beta chains below, sequenced in a study of blood T cell repertoires in COVID-19 (dated by TCRdb to 2020 to 2021). Receptors were amplified or captured by the immunoSEQ multiplex PCR assay. The source is immuneACCESS, and TCRdb retained only in-frame sequences with V and J called. Part of the clones is not carried over; for the studies checked, unresolved V genes explain less than half of this, and the remainder is unexplained. The table for this sample lists approximately 65,000 clones; 86% of them were counted only once. The ten largest clones represent around 4% of the sample. The sequenced material came from peripheral blood. The origin of the receptors is a man aged 45-60 years with acute or convalescent COVID-19.

The gene calls are TRBV11-3 and TRBJ2-7; a weak D match, TRBD1 (5 bases). The length of the CDR3 is 14 residues. Trimming shortened V by 8 bases and J by 0 bases, and 14 bases separated the two germline ends. Germline V gives CDR1 SGHNT, CDR2 YENEEA. CDR3 residues: CASARGSSSYEQYF. For the CDR3, the DNA is TGTGCCAGCGCTAGGGGCTCCAGCTCCTACGAGCAGTACTTC.

This clone was observed a single time. The chain has TRBV18 and TRBJ2-3; D unclear. CDR3 length equals 12 residues. V dropped 6 bases and J dropped 5 bases, with 9 bases sitting between them. Germline V CDR1 and CDR2: KGHSH, LQKENI. CDR3 nucleotide sequence: TGTGCCAGCTCTGATAGTGAAGATACGCAGTATTTT. Protein product: CASSDSEDTQYF.

In this sample, this clone turned up a few times. The gene calls are TRBV28 and TRBJ2-7, with 14 bases that match TRBD2. The germline gives CDR1 MDHEN, CDR2 SYDVKM. The CDR3 consists of 22 residues. The trim removed 6 bases at V and 5 bases at J, leaving 27 bases unmatched. CDR3 sequence: CASRQITSRETSGRALFHEQYF. CDR3 in DNA: TGTGCCAGCAGACAAATTACAAGTCGTGAGACTAGCGGGAGGGCCCTCTTCCACGAGCAGTACTTC.

J is TRBJ1-4 and V is TRBV30; D unresolved. Per germline, CDR1 GTSNPN and CDR2 SVGIG (reference sequence). Trimming shortened V by 0 bases and J by 0 bases, and 11 bases separated the two germline ends. The length of the CDR3 is 16 residues. DNA for the CDR3: TGTGCCTGGAGTGTACATTCGGGTTCAACTAATGAAAAACTGTTTTTT. Its translation: CAWSVHSGSTNEKLFF.

The CDR3 loop is CAASTGLVYNEQFF. The CDR3 DNA sequence: TGTGCCGCCAGTACAGGGTTGGTTTACAATGAGCAGTTCTTC. This rearrangement joins TRBV30 to TRBJ2-1; TRBD1 might be the D (6 bases). The CDR3 has 14 residues. Germline V gene data show CDR1 as GTSNPN and CDR2 as SVGIG (reference sequence). The germline V and J ends were trimmed by 8 bases and 4 bases, with 18 bases remaining between them.

A few counts support this clone. The chain combines TRBV12-3 or TRBV12-4 with TRBJ2-7; D might be TRBD2 (8 bases). The CDR3 is made up of 13 amino acids. The V gene lost 10 bases and the J gene lost 0 bases, with 13 bases spanning the gap. The CDR3 loop is CAIGRDSSYEQYF. CDR3 in DNA: TGTGCCATCGGGAGGGACAGCTCCTACGAGCAGTACTTC.